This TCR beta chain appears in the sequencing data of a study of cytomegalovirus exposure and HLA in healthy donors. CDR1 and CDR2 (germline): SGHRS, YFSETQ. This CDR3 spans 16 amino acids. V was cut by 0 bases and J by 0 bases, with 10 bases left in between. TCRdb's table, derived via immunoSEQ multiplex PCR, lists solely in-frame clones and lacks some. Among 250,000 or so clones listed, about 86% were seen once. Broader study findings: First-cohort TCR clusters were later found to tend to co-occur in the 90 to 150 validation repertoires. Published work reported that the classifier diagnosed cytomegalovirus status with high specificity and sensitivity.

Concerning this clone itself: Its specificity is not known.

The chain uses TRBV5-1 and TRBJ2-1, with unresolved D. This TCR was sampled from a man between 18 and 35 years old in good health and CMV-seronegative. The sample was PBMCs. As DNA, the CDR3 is TGCGCCAGCAGCTTGGCCGGGTCTAGCTCCTACAATGAGCAGTTCTTC. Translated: CASSLAGSSSYNEQFF.